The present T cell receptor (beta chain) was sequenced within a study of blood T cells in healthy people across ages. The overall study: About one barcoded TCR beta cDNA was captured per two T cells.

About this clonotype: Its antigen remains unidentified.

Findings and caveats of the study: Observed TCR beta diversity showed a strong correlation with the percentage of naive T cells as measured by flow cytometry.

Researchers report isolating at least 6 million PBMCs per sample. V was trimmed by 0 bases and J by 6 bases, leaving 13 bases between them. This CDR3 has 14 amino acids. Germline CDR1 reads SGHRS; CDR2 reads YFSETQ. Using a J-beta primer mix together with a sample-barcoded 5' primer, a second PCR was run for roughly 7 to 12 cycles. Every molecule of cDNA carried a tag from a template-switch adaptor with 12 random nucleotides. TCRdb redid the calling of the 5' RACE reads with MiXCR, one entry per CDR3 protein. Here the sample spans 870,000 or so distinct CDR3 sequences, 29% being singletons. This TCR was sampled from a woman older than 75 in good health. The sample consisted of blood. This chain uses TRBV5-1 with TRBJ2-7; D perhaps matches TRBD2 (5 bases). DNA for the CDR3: TGCGCCAGCAGCTTGGGTGGTAAGAGCGGCGAGCAGTACTTC. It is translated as CASSLGGKSGEQYF.